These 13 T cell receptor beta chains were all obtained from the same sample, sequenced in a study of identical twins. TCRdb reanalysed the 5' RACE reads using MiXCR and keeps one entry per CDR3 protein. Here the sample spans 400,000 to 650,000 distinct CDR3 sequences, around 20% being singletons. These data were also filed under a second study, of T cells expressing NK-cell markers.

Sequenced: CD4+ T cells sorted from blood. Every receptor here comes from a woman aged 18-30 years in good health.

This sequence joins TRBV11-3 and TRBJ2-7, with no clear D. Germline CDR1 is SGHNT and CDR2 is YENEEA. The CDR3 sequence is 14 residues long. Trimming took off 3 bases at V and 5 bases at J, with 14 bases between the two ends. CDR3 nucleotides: TGTGCCAGCAGCTTGTTTAGTGGGCCCGACGAGCAGTACTTC. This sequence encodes CASSLFSGPDEQYF.

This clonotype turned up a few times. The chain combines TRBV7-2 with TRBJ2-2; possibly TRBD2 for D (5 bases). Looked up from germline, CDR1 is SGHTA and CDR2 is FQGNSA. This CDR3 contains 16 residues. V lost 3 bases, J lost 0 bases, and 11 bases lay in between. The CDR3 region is CASSFRGIANTGELFF. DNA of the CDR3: TGTGCCAGCAGCTTTCGAGGGATCGCGAACACCGGGGAGCTGTTTTTT.

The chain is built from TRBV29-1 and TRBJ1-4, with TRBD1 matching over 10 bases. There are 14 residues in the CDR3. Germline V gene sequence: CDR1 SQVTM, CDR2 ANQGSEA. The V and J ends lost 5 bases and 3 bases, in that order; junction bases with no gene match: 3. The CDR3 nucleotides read TGCAGCGTTCGACAGGGGGCAGCTAATGAAAAACTGTTTTTT. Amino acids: CSVRQGAANEKLFF.

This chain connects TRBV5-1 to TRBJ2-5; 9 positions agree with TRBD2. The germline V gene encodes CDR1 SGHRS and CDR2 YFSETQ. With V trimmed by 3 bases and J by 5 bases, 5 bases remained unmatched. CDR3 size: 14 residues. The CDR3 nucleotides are TGCGCCAGCAGCTCCGGCGCGGGGGGGGAGACCCAGTACTTC. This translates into CASSSGAGGETQYF.

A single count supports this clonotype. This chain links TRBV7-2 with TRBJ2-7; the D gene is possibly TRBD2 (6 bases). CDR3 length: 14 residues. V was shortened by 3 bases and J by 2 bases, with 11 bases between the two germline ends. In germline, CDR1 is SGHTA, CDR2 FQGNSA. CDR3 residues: CASSFAGWAYEQYF. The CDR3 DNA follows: TGTGCCAGCAGCTTTGCGGGGTGGGCCTACGAGCAGTACTTC.

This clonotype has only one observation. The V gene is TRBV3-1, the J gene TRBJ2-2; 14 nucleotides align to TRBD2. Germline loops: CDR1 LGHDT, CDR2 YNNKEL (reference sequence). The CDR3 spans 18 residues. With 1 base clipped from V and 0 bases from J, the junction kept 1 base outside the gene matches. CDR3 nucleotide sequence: TGTGCCAGCAGCCAAGGACTAGCGGGGGGGCCGAACACCGGGGAGCTGTTTTTT. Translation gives CASSQGLAGGPNTGELFF.

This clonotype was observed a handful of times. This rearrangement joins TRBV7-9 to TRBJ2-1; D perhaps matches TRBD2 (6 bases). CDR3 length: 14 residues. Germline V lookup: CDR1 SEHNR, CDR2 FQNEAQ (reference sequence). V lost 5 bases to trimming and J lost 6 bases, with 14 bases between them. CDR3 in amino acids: CASSAGGLSNEQFF. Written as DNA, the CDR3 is TGTGCCAGCAGCGCCGGAGGGTTGAGCAATGAGCAGTTCTTC. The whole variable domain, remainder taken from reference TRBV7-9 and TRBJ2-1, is DTGVSQNPRHKITKRGQNVTFRCDPISEHNRLYWYRQTLGQGPEFLTYFQNEAQLEKSRLLSDRFSAERPKGSFSTLEIQRTEQGDSAMYLCASSAGGLSNEQFFGPGTRLTVL.

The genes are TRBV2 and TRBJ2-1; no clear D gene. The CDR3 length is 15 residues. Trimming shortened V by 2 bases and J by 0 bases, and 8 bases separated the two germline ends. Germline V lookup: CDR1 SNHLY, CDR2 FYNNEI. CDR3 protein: CASSERQSSYNEQFF. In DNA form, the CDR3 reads TGTGCCAGCAGTGAAAGGCAAAGCTCCTACAATGAGCAGTTCTTC.

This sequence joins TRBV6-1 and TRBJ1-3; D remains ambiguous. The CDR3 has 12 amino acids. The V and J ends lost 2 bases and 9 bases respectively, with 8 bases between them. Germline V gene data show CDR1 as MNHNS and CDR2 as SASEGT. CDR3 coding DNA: TGTGCCAGCAGTGAATCTAGAGGCACCATATATTTT. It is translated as CASSESRGTIYF.

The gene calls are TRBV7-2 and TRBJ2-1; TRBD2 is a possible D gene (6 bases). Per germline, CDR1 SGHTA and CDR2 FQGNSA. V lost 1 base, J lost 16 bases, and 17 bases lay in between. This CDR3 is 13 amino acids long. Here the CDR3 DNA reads TGTGCCAGCAGCTTAGGAGGGCGGAGGAGGGGATTCTTC. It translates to CASSLGGRRRGFF.

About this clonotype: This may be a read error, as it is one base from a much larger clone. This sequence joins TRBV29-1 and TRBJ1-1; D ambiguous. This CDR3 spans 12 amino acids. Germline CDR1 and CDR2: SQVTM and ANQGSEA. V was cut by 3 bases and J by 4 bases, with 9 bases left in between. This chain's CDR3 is CSVDRLGTEAFF. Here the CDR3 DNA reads TGCAGCGTTGACCGTTTGGGCACTGAAGCTTTCTTT.

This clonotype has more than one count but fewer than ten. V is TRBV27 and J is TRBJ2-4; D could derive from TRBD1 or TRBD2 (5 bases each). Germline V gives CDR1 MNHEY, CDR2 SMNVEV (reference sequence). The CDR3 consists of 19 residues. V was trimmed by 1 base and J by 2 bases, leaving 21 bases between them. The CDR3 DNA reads TGTGCCAGCAGTTTATTAGGGCGGGCCACAGGCGGAACCAAAAACATTCAGTACTTC. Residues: CASSLLGRATGGTKNIQYF.

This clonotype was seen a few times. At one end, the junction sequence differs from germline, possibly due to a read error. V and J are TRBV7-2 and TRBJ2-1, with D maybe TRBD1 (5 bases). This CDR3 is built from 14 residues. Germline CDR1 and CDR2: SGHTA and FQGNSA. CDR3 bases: TGTGCCAGCAGCTCTGGACACCTCTACGATGAGCAGTTCTTC. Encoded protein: CASSSGHLYDEQFF.